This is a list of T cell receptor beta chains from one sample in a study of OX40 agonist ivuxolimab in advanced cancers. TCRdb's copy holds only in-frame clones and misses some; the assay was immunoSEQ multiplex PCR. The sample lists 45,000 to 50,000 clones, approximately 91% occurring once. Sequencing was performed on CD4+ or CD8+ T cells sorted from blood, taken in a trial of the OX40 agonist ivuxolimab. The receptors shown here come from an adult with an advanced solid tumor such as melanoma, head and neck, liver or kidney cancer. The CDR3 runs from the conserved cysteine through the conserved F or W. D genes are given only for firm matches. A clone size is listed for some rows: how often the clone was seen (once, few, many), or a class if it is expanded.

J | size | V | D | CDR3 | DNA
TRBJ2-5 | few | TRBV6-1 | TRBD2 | CASSGLAGGPETQYF | TGTGCCAGCAGTGGACTAGCGGGGGGGCCAGAGACCCAGTACTTC
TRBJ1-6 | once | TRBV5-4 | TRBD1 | CASSNQGAEFNSPLHF | TGTGCCAGCAGTAACCAGGGGGCAGAGTTTAATTCACCCCTCCACTTT
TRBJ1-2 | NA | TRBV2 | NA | CASSDIYGYTF | TGTGCCAGCAGTGACATCTATGGCTACACCTTC
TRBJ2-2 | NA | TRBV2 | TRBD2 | CASSEGTSGANTGELFF | TGTGCCAGCAGTGAGGGGACTAGCGGTGCGAACACCGGGGAGCTGTTTTTT
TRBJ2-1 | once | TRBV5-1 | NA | CASKLTQNEQFF | TGCGCCAGCAAGCTGACACAGAATGAGCAGTTCTTC
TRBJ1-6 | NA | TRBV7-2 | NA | CASSLPGRSSYNSPLHF | TGTGCCAGCAGCCTCCCGGGCCGGAGCTCCTATAATTCACCCCTCCACTTT
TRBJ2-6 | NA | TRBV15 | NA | CATSSDRSSGANVLTF | TGTGCCACCAGCTCGGACCGAAGCTCTGGGGCCAACGTCCTGACTTTC
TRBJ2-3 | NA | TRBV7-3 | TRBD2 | CASSLKPPSGDTDTQYF | TGTGCCAGCAGCTTAAAACCCCCTAGCGGGGACACAGATACGCAGTATTTT
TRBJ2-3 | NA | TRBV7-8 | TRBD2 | CASKKTSALSTDTQYF | TGTGCCAGCAAAAAGACTAGCGCCTTGAGCACAGATACGCAGTATTTT
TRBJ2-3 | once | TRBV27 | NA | CATYHTDTQYF | TGTGCCACCTACCACACAGATACGCAGTATTTT
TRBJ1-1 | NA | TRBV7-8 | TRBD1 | CASSPGTVGNTEAFF | TGTGCCAGCAGTCCCGGGACAGTGGGGAACACTGAAGCTTTCTTT
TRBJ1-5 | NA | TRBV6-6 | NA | CASSRRTVSNQPQHF | TGTGCCAGCAGTCGACGGACGGTTAGCAATCAGCCCCAGCATTTT
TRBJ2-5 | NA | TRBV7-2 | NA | CASSWKPGPYSGEETQYF | TGTGCCAGCAGCTGGAAACCGGGACCCTATTCTGGGGAAGAGACCCAGTACTTC
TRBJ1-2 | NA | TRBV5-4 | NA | CASSSGTEPRNTF | TGTGCCAGCAGCTCCGGGACGGAGCCTCGAAACACCTTC
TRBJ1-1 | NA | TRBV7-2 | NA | CASSLGGQNTEAFF | TGTGCCAGCAGCTTAGGCGGGCAGAACACTGAAGCTTTCTTT
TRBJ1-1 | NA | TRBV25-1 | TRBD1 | CASSESDRESTEAFF | TGTGCCAGCAGTGAGTCGGACAGGGAGAGCACTGAAGCTTTCTTT
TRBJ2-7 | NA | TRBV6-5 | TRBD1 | CASNLRTGDFYEQYF | TGTGCCAGCAATCTTCGGACAGGGGACTTCTACGAGCAGTACTTC
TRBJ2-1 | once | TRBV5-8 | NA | CASSLVGVYYNEQFF | TGTGCCAGCAGCTTGGTAGGGGTATACTACAATGAGCAGTTCTTC
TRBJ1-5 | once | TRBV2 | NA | CASTKWGALRDDQPQHF | TGTGCCAGCACCAAGTGGGGGGCTCTTCGAGACGATCAGCCCCAGCATTTT
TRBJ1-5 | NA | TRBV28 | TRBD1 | CASSLRGPSNQPQHF | TGTGCCAGCAGTTTAAGGGGGCCTAGCAATCAGCCCCAGCATTTT
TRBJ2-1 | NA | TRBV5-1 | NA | CASSPFKGPYNEQFF | TGCGCCAGCAGCCCCTTTAAGGGTCCGTACAATGAGCAGTTCTTC
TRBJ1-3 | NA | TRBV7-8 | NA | CASSLALGSAGNTIYF | TGTGCCAGCAGCTTAGCACTGGGCAGCGCTGGAAACACCATATATTTT
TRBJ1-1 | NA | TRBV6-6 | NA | CASSPGLAEAFF | TGTGCCAGCTCCCCGGGCCTCGCTGAAGCTTTCTTT
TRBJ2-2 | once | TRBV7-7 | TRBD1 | CASSLGDRGNTGELFF | TGTGCTAGCAGCTTAGGGGACAGGGGGAACACCGGGGAGCTGTTTTTT
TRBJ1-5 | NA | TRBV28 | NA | CASSLEQMYQPQHF | TGTGCCAGCAGTTTGGAACAGATGTATCAGCCCCAGCATTTT
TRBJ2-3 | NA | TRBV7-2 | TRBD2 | CASSSIGDYRGGDTQYF | TGTGCCAGCAGCTCCATTGGGGACTATCGGGGGGGAGATACGCAGTATTTT
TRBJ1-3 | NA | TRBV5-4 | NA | CASSFGNTIYF | TGTGCCAGCAGCTTCGGAAACACCATATATTTT
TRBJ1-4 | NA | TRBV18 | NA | CASSPPQEEKLFF | TGTGCCAGCTCACCACCTCAAGAGGAAAAACTGTTTTTT
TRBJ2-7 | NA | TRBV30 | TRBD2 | CAWSVGLAGDEQYF | TGTGCCTGGAGTGTCGGTCTAGCGGGCGACGAGCAGTACTTC
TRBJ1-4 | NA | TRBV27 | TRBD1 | CASSLSGGTGADEKLFF | TGTGCCAGCAGTTTATCGGGAGGCACAGGGGCAGATGAAAAACTGTTTTTT
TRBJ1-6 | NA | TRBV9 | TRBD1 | CASSVAGTDSSPLHF | TGTGCCAGCAGCGTAGCCGGGACAGATAGTTCACCCCTCCACTTT
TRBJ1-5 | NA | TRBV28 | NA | CASSLGANQPQHF | TGTGCCAGCAGTTTAGGGGCAAATCAGCCCCAGCATTTT
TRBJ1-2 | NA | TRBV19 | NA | CASSFNREGYTF | TGTGCCAGTAGTTTCAACAGGGAAGGCTACACCTTC
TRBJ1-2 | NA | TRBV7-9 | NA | CASSPQDWNYGYTF | TGTGCCAGCAGCCCACAGGACTGGAACTATGGCTACACCTTC
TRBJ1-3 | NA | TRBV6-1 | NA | CASSEVSISGNTIYF | TGTGCCAGCAGTGAGGTTAGCATCTCTGGAAACACCATATATTTT
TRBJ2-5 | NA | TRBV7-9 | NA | CASREGVPQETQYF | TGTGCCAGCAGGGAGGGGGTGCCCCAAGAGACCCAGTACTTC
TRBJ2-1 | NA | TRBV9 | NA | CASSRTIGYNEQFF | TGTGCCAGCAGCAGGACTATCGGGTACAATGAGCAGTTCTTC
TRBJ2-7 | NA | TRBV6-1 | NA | CASSEPHEQYF | TGTGCCAGCAGTGAACCGCACGAGCAGTACTTC